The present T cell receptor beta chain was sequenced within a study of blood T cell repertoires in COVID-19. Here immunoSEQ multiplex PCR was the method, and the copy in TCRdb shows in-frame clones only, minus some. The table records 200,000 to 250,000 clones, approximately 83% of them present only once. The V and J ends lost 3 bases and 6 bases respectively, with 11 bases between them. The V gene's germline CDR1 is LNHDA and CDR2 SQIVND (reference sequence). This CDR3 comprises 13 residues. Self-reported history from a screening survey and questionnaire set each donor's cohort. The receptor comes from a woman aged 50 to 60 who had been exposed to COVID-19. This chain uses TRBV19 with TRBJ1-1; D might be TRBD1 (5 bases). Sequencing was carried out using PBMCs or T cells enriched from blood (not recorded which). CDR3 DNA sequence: TGTGCCAGTAGTATTGAAGGGGTTCCTGAAGCTTTCTTT. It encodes CASSIEGVPEAFF.